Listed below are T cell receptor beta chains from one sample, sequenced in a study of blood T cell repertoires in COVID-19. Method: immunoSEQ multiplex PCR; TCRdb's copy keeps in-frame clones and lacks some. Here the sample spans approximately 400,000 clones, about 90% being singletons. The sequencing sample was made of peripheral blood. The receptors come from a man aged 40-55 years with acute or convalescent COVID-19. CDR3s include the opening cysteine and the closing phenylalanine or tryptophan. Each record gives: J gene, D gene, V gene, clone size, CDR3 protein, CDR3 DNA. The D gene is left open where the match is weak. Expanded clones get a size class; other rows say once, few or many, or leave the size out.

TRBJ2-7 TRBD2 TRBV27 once CASSSPAGGPRVESEQYF TGTGCCAGCAGTTCCCCAGCGGGAGGGCCTCGGGTTGAGAGCGAGCAGTACTTC
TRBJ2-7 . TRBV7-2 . CASSLRELTGAYEQYF TGTGCCAGCAGCTTAAGGGAGCTGACGGGAGCCTACGAGCAGTACTTC
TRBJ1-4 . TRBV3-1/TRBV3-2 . CASSQGPSREKLFF TGTGCCAGCAGCCAAGGGCCCTCCCGTGAAAAACTGTTTTTT
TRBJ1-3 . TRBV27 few CASRGGTDTIYF TGTGCCAGCAGGGGGGGGACGGACACCATATATTTT
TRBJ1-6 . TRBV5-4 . CASSLGSTGVKVRSPLHF TGTGCCAGCAGCTTGGGCAGCACAGGTGTTAAGGTCCGTTCACCCCTCCACTTT
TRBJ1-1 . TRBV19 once CASSIVDGAGELAEAFF TGTGCCAGTAGTATAGTAGATGGGGCAGGGGAACTTGCTGAAGCTTTCTTT
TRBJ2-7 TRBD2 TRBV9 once CASSVGTSRYEQYF TGTGCCAGCAGCGTAGGGACTAGCAGGTACGAGCAGTACTTC
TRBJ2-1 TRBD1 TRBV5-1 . CASSAGQGAYEQFF TGCGCCAGCAGCGCGGGACAGGGGGCATATGAGCAGTTCTTC
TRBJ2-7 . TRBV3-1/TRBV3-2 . CASSQGGRLVEQYF TGTGCCAGCAGCCAAGGGGGCAGGCTGGTCGAGCAGTACTTC
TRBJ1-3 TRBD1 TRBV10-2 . CASRTGTGGGNTIYF TGCGCCAGCAGGACCGGGACAGGGGGCGGAAACACCATATATTTT
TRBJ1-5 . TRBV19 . CASSIDDSSNQPQHF TGTGCCAGTAGTATAGACGACAGTAGCAATCAGCCCCAGCATTTT
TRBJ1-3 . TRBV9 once CASSARQPGNTIYF TGTGCCAGCAGCGCCAGACAGCCTGGAAACACCATATATTTT
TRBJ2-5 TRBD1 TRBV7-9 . CASSLAWDRGQETQYF TGTGCCAGCAGCTTAGCCTGGGACAGGGGGCAGGAGACCCAGTACTTC
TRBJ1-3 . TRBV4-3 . CASSQEENRISSGNTIYF TGCGCCAGCAGCCAAGAAGAAAACAGGATAAGCTCTGGAAACACCATATATTTT
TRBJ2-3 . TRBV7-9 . CASSSDSYPDTQYF TGTGCCAGCAGTTCGGACAGTTACCCAGATACGCAGTATTTT
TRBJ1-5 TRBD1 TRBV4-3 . CASSHGTGVNQPQHF TGCGCCAGCAGCCATGGAACAGGGGTCAATCAGCCCCAGCATTTT
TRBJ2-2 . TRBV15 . CATSGDFTGELFF TGTGCCACCAGCGGTGACTTTACCGGGGAGCTGTTTTTT
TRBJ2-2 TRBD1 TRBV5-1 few CASSSQGLNTGELFF TGCGCCAGCAGCTCACAGGGGTTAAACACCGGGGAGCTGTTTTTT
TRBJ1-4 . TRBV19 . CASSTDGLWANEKLFF TGTGCCAGTAGTACCGACGGGTTATGGGCTAATGAAAAACTGTTTTTT
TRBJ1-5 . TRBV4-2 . CASSPDRGQPQHF TGTGCCAGCAGCCCTGATCGGGGTCAGCCCCAGCATTTT
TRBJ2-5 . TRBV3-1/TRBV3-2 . CASSQEPGARETQYF TGTGCCAGCAGCCAAGAGCCCGGTGCCAGGGAGACCCAGTACTTC
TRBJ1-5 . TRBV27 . CASSLFSHQPQHF TGTGCCAGCAGTTTATTCTCCCATCAGCCCCAGCATTTT
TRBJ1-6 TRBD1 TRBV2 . CASSGRDSSSYNSPLHF TGTGCCAGCAGTGGCCGGGACAGTAGCTCCTATAATTCACCCCTCCACTTT
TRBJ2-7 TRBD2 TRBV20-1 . CSASMLAGADSYEQYF TGCAGTGCTAGTATGCTAGCGGGGGCCGATTCCTACGAGCAGTACTTC
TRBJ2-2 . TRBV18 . CASSPTVTNAGELFF TGTGCCAGCTCACCAACCGTAACAAACGCCGGGGAGCTGTTTTTT
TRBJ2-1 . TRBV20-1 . CSASTGISGFF TGCAGTGCTAGTACCGGGATTAGCGGGTTCTTC
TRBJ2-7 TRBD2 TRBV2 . CASKASGLSYEQYF TGTGCCAGCAAGGCTAGCGGCCTCTCCTACGAGCAGTACTTC
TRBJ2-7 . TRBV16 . CASSQSREQYF TGTGCCAGCAGCCAATCTCGCGAGCAGTACTTC
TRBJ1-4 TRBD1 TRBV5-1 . CASSLTGADEKLFF TGCGCCAGCAGCTTGACAGGGGCGGATGAAAAACTGTTTTTT
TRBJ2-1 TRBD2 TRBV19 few CASSIQAGGRNEQFF TGTGCCAGTAGTATCCAAGCGGGGGGGCGAAATGAGCAGTTCTTC
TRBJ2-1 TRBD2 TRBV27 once CASNPRLALYNEQFF TGTGCCAGCAACCCGAGACTAGCGCTTTACAATGAGCAGTTCTTC
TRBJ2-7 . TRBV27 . CASISRYEQYF TGTGCCAGCATCTCTCGTTACGAGCAGTACTTC
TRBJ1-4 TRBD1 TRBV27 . CASSRQTGGAGEKLFF TGTGCCAGCAGTCGTCAGACAGGGGGCGCAGGGGAAAAACTGTTTTTT
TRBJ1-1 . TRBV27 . CASSVGQNTEAFF TGTGCCAGCAGTGTCGGACAGAACACTGAAGCTTTCTTT
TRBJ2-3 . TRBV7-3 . CASSPSRGTDTQYF TGTGCCAGCAGTCCATCCCGGGGGACAGATACGCAGTATTTT
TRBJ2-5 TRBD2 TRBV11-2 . CASSRLGLQETQYF TGTGCCAGCAGCCGATTGGGACTACAAGAGACCCAGTACTTC
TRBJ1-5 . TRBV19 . CASTAMVRGLNQPQHF TGTGCCAGTACCGCGATGGTACGGGGATTAAATCAGCCCCAGCATTTT
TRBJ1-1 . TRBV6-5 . CASSPGGTEAFF TGTGCCAGCAGTCCGGGGGGAACTGAAGCTTTCTTT
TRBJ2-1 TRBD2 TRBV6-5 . CASSYSNGLANNEQFF TGTGCCAGCAGTTACTCGAATGGACTAGCTAACAATGAGCAGTTCTTC
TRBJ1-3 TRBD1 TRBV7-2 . CASKTIHEPGQNSGNTIYF TGTGCCAGCAAAACCATACACGAACCGGGACAGAACTCTGGAAACACCATATATTTT
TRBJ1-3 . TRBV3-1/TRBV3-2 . CASSQDRVLGNTIYF TGTGCCAGCAGCCAAGACCGGGTTTTAGGAAACACCATATATTTT
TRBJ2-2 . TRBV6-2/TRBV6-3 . CASSPDSVTGELFF TGTGCCAGCAGCCCTGACAGCGTCACCGGGGAGCTGTTTTTT
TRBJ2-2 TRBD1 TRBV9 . CASSKWTGTTGELFF TGTGCCAGCAGCAAATGGACAGGGACCACCGGGGAGCTGTTTTTT